One sample yielded the 28 T cell receptor beta chains listed below, sequenced in a study of T cell responses to AZD1222 COVID-19 vaccine. The repertoire was sequenced with immunoSEQ multiplex PCR; TCRdb's copy has only in-frame clones and lacks some. The sample carries 200,000 or so clones, 90% to 95% recorded once. The specimen was peripheral blood, collected on day 0 of AZD1222 vaccination. The receptors come from an adult in good health.

This clone was detected only once. The rearrangement joins TRBV24-1 to TRBJ1-1, with a weak D call TRBD1 (5 bases). Trimming removed 5 bases at V and 4 bases at J, with 16 bases between. CDR1 KGHDR and CDR2 SFDVKD come from the germline V gene. There are 15 residues in the CDR3. The CDR3 DNA sequence: TGTGCCACCAGTGGTCAGGGAGGTCGCGGCACTGAAGCTTTCTTT. Translated: CATSGQGGRGTEAFF.

The CDR3 nucleotides are TGTGCCAGCAGCTCAGGCCACTACGAGCAGTACTTC. Translation gives CASSSGHYEQYF. The chain employs TRBV5-6 and TRBJ2-7; no clear D. In germline, CDR1 is SGHDT, CDR2 YYEEEE. This CDR3 region has 12 residues. Trimming cost V 3 bases and J 3 bases, with 7 bases left between them.

The V call is TRBV2, the J call TRBJ1-5; D is uncertain. This CDR3 is built from 15 residues. Trimming left V 7 bases short and J 2 bases short, with 15 bases between. The germline CDR1 and CDR2 sequences are SNHLY and FYNNEI. CDR3 residues: CASMIDLLGNQPQHF. DNA for the CDR3: TGTGCCAGCATGATTGACCTCTTGGGCAATCAGCCCCAGCATTTT.

The chain joins TRBV7-6 to TRBJ2-2; D is ambiguous. This CDR3 has 20 amino acids. Germline V CDR1 and CDR2: SGHVS, FNYEAQ. The ends were cut back, 8 bases at V and 0 bases at J, with 28 bases in the middle. CDR3 sequence: CASAGIPGPPTLTNTGELFF. CDR3 DNA: TGTGCCAGCGCCGGAATTCCCGGACCACCAACACTTACGAACACCGGGGAGCTGTTTTTT.

This clone was detected once. The chain combines TRBV6-2 or TRBV6-3 with TRBJ2-2; the D call may be TRBD1 or TRBD2 (5 bases each). CDR1 is MNHEY, CDR2 SVGEGT, per germline. CDR3 length: 16 amino acids. V was trimmed by 7 bases and J by 2 bases, leaving 17 bases between them. CDR3 residues: CASIPTGTANTGELFF. The CDR3 DNA sequence: TGTGCCAGCATCCCGACCGGGACGGCAAACACCGGGGAGCTGTTTTTT.

J is TRBJ2-5 and V is TRBV29-1; D is possibly TRBD1 (6 bases). The germline V and J ends were trimmed by 5 bases and 5 bases, with 18 bases remaining between them. Per the germline V gene, CDR1 is SQVTM and CDR2 is ANQGSEA. The CDR3 has 14 residues. The CDR3 DNA is TGCAGCGTTTCCTCCACAGGGAGTAGCGAGACCCAGTACTTC. Its translation: CSVSSTGSSETQYF.

This chain links TRBV28 with TRBJ1-2; TRBD1 aligns across 12 bases. V was pared by 6 bases and J by 9 bases, with 11 bases of the junction left unmatched. Germline CDR1 is MDHEN and CDR2 is SYDVKM. CDR3 length: 15 amino acids. CDR3 in amino acids: CASSPAGTGGSSYTF. As DNA, the CDR3 is TGTGCCAGCAGCCCAGCCGGGACAGGGGGCTCGAGCTACACCTTC.

This chain connects TRBV5-5 to TRBJ1-2, with 10 bases aligning to TRBD1. Trimming removed 0 bases from V and 4 bases from J; junction bases left unmatched: 3. Germline V gene lookup returns CDR1 SGHKS and CDR2 YYEKEE (reference sequence). This CDR3 has 15 amino acids. CDR3 in DNA: TGTGCCAGCAGCTTGGCAGGGACAGGGGCCTATGGCTACACCTTC. Translated: CASSLAGTGAYGYTF.

This chain joins TRBV1 and TRBJ2-1; TRBD2 reflects the table's D call only, with no check against the DNA. TRBV1 counts as a pseudogene. This CDR3 is 14 amino acids long. The CDR3 loop reads CTSSHPTTHNEQFF. The CDR3 DNA sequence: TGCACCAGCAGCCACCCCACTACCCACAATGAGCAGTTCTTC.

The rearrangement links TRBV7-3 to TRBJ1-4; TRBD1 agrees at 8 bases. J gave up 7 bases and V 2 bases, and 6 bases lay outside the gene matches. The CDR3 loop spans 15 amino acids. Germline V gene lookup returns CDR1 SGHTA and CDR2 FQGTGA. DNA for the CDR3: TGTGCCAGCAGCTTATCAGGGGGCCGTGGTGAAAAACTGTTTTTT. It specifies CASSLSGGRGEKLFF.

The chain has TRBV30 and TRBJ2-7, with D unresolved. Between the trimmed V and J ends, which lost 2 bases and 0 bases, there was a span of 8 bases. The CDR3 contains 13 residues. Germline V gives CDR1 GTSNPN, CDR2 SVGIG (reference sequence). The CDR3 nucleotides read TGTGCCTGGAGTAAGGTCGGCTCCTACGAGCAGTACTTC. As protein: CAWSKVGSYEQYF.

With respect to this clone: At one end, the junction sequence differs from germline, possibly due to a read error. The chain combines TRBV6-2 or TRBV6-3 with TRBJ1-1, with a weak D call TRBD1 (6 bases). Germline V gene sequence: CDR1 MNHEY, CDR2 SVGEGT. This CDR3 has 11 amino acids. The CDR3 spells CASSYEQGAGF. CDR3 DNA: TGTGCCAGCAGTTACGAACAGGGCGCAGGCTTT.

The chain carries TRBV19 and TRBJ1-5, with 10 bases matching TRBD1. The CDR3 totals 15 residues. Germline V lookup: CDR1 LNHDA, CDR2 SQIVND (reference sequence). With V trimmed by 5 bases and J by 7 bases, 8 bases remained unmatched. The chain's CDR3 is CASSVGTGEGQPQHF. As DNA, the CDR3 is TGTGCCAGTAGTGTCGGGACAGGGGAAGGGCAGCCCCAGCATTTT.

The table lists this clone with a count of one. The rearrangement joins TRBV24-1 to TRBJ2-1, with 10 bases matching TRBD2. Germline V gene lookup returns CDR1 KGHDR and CDR2 SFDVKD. Trimming took 2 bases from V and 4 from J; bases not matched to a gene: 7. The length of the CDR3 is 17 residues. The CDR3, as DNA: TGTGCCACCAGTGATTCGATGTGGACTAGCGGTTACAATGAGCAGTTCTTC. It codes for CATSDSMWTSGYNEQFF.

V and J are TRBV19 and TRBJ2-4; D not resolved. Per germline, CDR1 LNHDA and CDR2 SQIVND (reference sequence). CDR3 length equals 11 residues. Trimming cost V 4 bases and J 9 bases, with 7 bases left between them. The CDR3 bases are TGTGCCAGTAGTAACGTTGGCATTCAGTACTTC. Its protein product is CASSNVGIQYF.

J is TRBJ1-2 and V is TRBV19; maybe TRBD1 (5 bases). V lost 4 bases to trimming and J lost 2 bases, with 20 bases between them. Germline assignment: CDR1 LNHDA and CDR2 SQIVND (reference sequence). The CDR3 loop spans 17 amino acids. The CDR3 loop reads CASSNRQTVSTNYGYTF. The CDR3 DNA is TGTGCCAGTAGTAACCGACAGACCGTATCTACGAACTATGGCTACACCTTC. The complete variable domain, with remaining parts taken from reference TRBV19 and TRBJ1-2, reads DGGITQSPKYLFRKEGQNVTLSCEQNLNHDAMYWYRQDPGQGLRLIYYSQIVNDFQKGDIAEGYSVSREKKESFPLTVTSAQKNPTAFYLCASSNRQTVSTNYGYTFGSGTRLTVV.

This rearrangement joins TRBV5-4 to TRBJ2-2, with D unclear. Germline V CDR1 and CDR2: SGHNT, YYREEE (reference sequence). CDR3 size: 16 residues. V lost 1 base to trimming and J lost 0 bases, with 10 bases between them. CDR3 DNA sequence: TGTGCCAGCAGCTTGCGTGGGCAAACGAACACCGGGGAGCTGTTTTTT. Translating gives CASSLRGQTNTGELFF.

The gene calls are TRBV9 and TRBJ1-3; D is possibly TRBD1 (5 bases). The CDR3 spans 16 residues. V was shortened by 0 bases and J by 4 bases, with 14 bases between the two germline ends. From germline, CDR1 is SGDLS and CDR2 YYNGEE. This CDR3 is CASSVAGQGTGNTIYF. Here the CDR3 DNA reads TGTGCCAGCAGCGTAGCTGGGCAGGGTACGGGAAACACCATATATTTT.

The rearrangement links TRBV6-2 or TRBV6-3 to TRBJ2-5, with 10 positions matching TRBD1. The V gene end was trimmed by 1 base and the J gene end by 3 bases; junction bases not matched to a gene: 5. The length of the CDR3 is 16 residues. The V gene's germline CDR1 is MNHEY and CDR2 SVGEGT. The CDR3 loop is CASSYLGQGMEETQYF. The DNA for the CDR3 is TGTGCCAGCAGTTACTTGGGACAGGGGATGGAAGAGACCCAGTACTTC.

In its sample, this clone was seen once. This chain links TRBV27 with TRBJ2-1, with no clear D. CDR1 is MNHEY and CDR2 is SMNVEV in the germline V gene (reference sequence). The CDR3 is made up of 11 amino acids. The V gene lost 10 bases and the J gene lost 7 bases, with 11 bases spanning the gap. The CDR3 coding sequence is TGTGCCATCATGACTTGGAATGAGCAGTTCTTC. It is translated as CAIMTWNEQFF.

This clone was detected only once. The chain uses TRBV19 and TRBJ1-5, with TRBD1 matching over 9 bases. The germline V gene has CDR1 LNHDA and CDR2 SQIVND (reference sequence). This CDR3 spans 15 amino acids. V shed 7 bases, J shed 7 bases, and the junction held 11 bases outside the gene matches. The DNA of the CDR3 is TGTGCCAGTACCCCGGGGGACAGGGTCAGGCAGCCCCAGCATTTT. Protein product: CASTPGDRVRQPQHF. Complete variable domain (other parts from reference TRBV19 and TRBJ1-5): DGGITQSPKYLFRKEGQNVTLSCEQNLNHDAMYWYRQDPGQGLRLIYYSQIVNDFQKGDIAEGYSVSREKKESFPLTVTSAQKNPTAFYLCASTPGDRVRQPQHFGDGTRLSIL.

The V gene is TRBV5-1, the J gene TRBJ1-5; D remains unclear. Per the germline V gene, CDR1 is SGHRS and CDR2 is YFSETQ. There are 14 residues in the CDR3. Trimming removed 0 bases at V and 0 bases at J, with 4 bases between. The CDR3, as DNA: TGCGCCAGCAGCTTGGAGGGTAGCAATCAGCCCCAGCATTTT. Its protein is CASSLEGSNQPQHF.

This chain connects TRBV10-3 to TRBJ2-2; D is uncertain. This CDR3 contains 14 residues. From germline, CDR1 is ENHRY and CDR2 SYGVKD. The V and J ends lost 3 bases and 2 bases respectively, with 7 bases between them. The CDR3 loop reads CAISDRVNTGELFF. The CDR3 nucleotides are TGTGCCATCAGTGATCGGGTAAACACCGGGGAGCTGTTTTTT.

The chain has TRBV30 and TRBJ1-5; no reliable D call. Germline CDR1 and CDR2: GTSNPN and SVGIG (reference sequence). Trimming left V 1 base short and J 3 bases short, with 10 bases between. This CDR3 spans 14 amino acids. The CDR3 sequence: CAWSGGANNQPQHF. The CDR3 nucleotides are TGTGCCTGGAGTGGCGGCGCCAACAATCAGCCCCAGCATTTT. Based on the CDR3 plus reference TRBV30 and TRBJ1-5, the full variable domain is SQTIHQWPATLVQPVGSPLSLECTVEGTSNPNLYWYRQAAGRGLQLLFYSVGIGQISSEVPQNLSASRPQDRQFILSSKKLLLSDSGFYLCAWSGGANNQPQHFGDGTRLSIL.

The genes are TRBV24-1 and TRBJ2-7; 7 nucleotides match TRBD1. This CDR3 has 14 amino acids. In germline, CDR1 is KGHDR, CDR2 SFDVKD. J gave up 6 bases and V 4 bases, and 8 bases lay outside the gene matches. CDR3 protein: CATSETGMLGEQYF. Written as DNA, the CDR3 is TGTGCCACCAGTGAGACAGGGATGTTGGGCGAGCAGTACTTC.

The chain recombines TRBV19 with TRBJ2-1, with D perhaps matching TRBD1 (5 bases). Germline CDR1 reads LNHDA; CDR2 reads SQIVND (reference sequence). The CDR3 extends over 13 amino acids. With 3 bases removed from V and 4 bases from J, the gap between germline ends came to 7 bases. The CDR3 loop is CASSMGPYNEQFF. CDR3 in DNA: TGTGCCAGTAGTATGGGGCCGTACAATGAGCAGTTCTTC. The entire variable domain, with the rest obtained from reference TRBV19 and TRBJ2-1, is as follows: DGGITQSPKYLFRKEGQNVTLSCEQNLNHDAMYWYRQDPGQGLRLIYYSQIVNDFQKGDIAEGYSVSREKKESFPLTVTSAQKNPTAFYLCASSMGPYNEQFFGPGTRLTVL.

The chain links TRBV4-3 to TRBJ2-2; D could derive from TRBD1 or TRBD2 (5 bases each). Trimming left V 1 base short and J 1 base short, with 16 bases between. Germline CDR1 LGHNA, CDR2 YSLEER. This CDR3 spans 18 amino acids. In DNA form, the CDR3 reads TGCGCCAGCAGCCAAGGCAGGCTCGGGGCAGGGAACACCGGGGAGCTGTTTTTT. As protein: CASSQGRLGAGNTGELFF.

The chain has TRBV3-1 (or the pseudogene TRBV3-2) and TRBJ1-5, with a weak D call TRBD1 (5 bases). Trimming pared 1 base from V and 0 bases from J, leaving 10 bases between. The CDR3 sequence is 16 residues long. Germline CDR1 is LGHDT and CDR2 is YNNKEL (reference sequence). CDR3 protein: CASSQVQGYSNQPQHF. CDR3 DNA sequence: TGTGCCAGCAGCCAAGTCCAGGGATATAGCAATCAGCCCCAGCATTTT.